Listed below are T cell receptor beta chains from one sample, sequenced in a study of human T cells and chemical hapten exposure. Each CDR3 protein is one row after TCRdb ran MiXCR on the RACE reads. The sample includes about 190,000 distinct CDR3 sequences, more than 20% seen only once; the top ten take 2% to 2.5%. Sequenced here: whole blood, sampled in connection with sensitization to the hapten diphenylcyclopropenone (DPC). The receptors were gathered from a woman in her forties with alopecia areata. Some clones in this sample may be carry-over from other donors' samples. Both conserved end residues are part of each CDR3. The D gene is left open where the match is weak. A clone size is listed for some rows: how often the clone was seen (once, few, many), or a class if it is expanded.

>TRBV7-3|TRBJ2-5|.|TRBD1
TGTGCCAGCAGCTTAAGCGGGACAGGACAAGAGACCCAGTACTTC
CASSLSGTGQETQYF
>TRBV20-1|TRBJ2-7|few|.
TGCAGTGCTCTGGGCGGGGGCCCGACGAAGGACGAGCAGTACTTC
CSALGGGPTKDEQYF
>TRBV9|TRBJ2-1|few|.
TGTGCCAGCAGCGTATCGAGCGGGCCTAACAATGAGCAGTTCTTC
CASSVSSGPNNEQFF
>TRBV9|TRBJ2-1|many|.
TGTGCCAGCAGCGTGAGAGTTTCAGGCTACAATGAGCAGTTCTTC
CASSVRVSGYNEQFF
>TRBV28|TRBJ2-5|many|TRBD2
TGTGCCAGCAGTTTTGGTAGCGGGAGTGCTGAGACCCAGTACTTC
CASSFGSGSAETQYF
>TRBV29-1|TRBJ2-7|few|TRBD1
TGCAGCGTTACAGGGGCCTACGAGCAGTACTTC
CSVTGAYEQYF
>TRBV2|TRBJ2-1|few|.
TGTGCCAGCCAGCGCGTGGGGGACTTAGTCTTC
CASQRVGDLVF
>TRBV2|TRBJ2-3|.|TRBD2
TGTGCCAGCAGTGACATTGCGGGAGGCACAGATACGCAGTATTTT
CASSDIAGGTDTQYF
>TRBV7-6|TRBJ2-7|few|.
TGTGCCAGCAGCTTTCTTATCGCGGGAACCCCTTTCTACGAGCAGTACTTC
CASSFLIAGTPFYEQYF
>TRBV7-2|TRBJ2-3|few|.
TGTGCCAGCAGCTTAAACCACCTTAGCACAGATACGCAGTATTTT
CASSLNHLSTDTQYF
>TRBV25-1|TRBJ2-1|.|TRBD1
TGTGCCAGCAGTCAACTCCGGACAGGGTCTTACAATGAGCAGTTCTTC
CASSQLRTGSYNEQFF
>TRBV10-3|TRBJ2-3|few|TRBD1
TGTGCCATCAGTGATGGGACAGGGGGAACAGATACGCAGTATTTT
CAISDGTGGTDTQYF
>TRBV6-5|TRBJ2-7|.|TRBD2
TGTGCCAGCAGTGGACTAGCGGGAGTTCCCTACGAGCAGTACTTC
CASSGLAGVPYEQYF
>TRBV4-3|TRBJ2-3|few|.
TGCGCCAGCAGCCAAGATGGGCGGGGAGATACGCAGTATTTT
CASSQDGRGDTQYF
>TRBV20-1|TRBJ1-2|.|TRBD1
TGCAGTGCGCGACAGGGGAACTATGGCTACACCTTC
CSARQGNYGYTF
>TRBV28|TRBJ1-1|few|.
TGTGCCAGCAGTTTCCGGATCAACACTGAAGCTTTCTTT
CASSFRINTEAFF
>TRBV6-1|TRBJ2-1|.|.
TGTGCCAGCAGTACTAGAGAGGCCCCAAGGGGTGAGCAGTTCTTC
CASSTREAPRGEQFF
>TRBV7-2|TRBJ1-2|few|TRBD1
TGTGCCAGCAGCTCAGGACAGGGCCGCAATGGCTACACCTTC
CASSSGQGRNGYTF
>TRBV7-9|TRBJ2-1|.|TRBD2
TGTGCCAGCAGCCCGGGACTAGCGGGCTATGATGAGCAGTTCTTC
CASSPGLAGYDEQFF
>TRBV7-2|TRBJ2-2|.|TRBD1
TGTGCCAGCAGCCAGGGACAGGGGGCGAGCGGGGAGCTGTTTTTT
CASSQGQGASGELFF
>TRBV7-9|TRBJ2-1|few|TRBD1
TGTGCCAGCAGCTCACGGGACAGGGGCGCTGGGGAGCAGTTCTTC
CASSSRDRGAGEQFF
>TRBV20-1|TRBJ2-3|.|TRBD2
TGCAGTGCTAAGCTAGCGGGGGCCGATACGCAGTATTTT
CSAKLAGADTQYF
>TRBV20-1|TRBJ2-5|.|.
TGCAGTGCTAGAGTGGCGTACCAAGAGACCCAGTACTTC
CSARVAYQETQYF
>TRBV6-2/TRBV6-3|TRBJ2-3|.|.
TGTGCCAGCAGTTACACAAGAACTAGCACAGATACGCAGTATTTT
CASSYTRTSTDTQYF
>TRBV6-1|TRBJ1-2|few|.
TGTGCCAGCAGTGAACGCCCGCCTGGGGGCTACACCTTC
CASSERPPGGYTF
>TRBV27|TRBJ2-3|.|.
TGTGCCAGCAGTTTGTGGGGGCAAGATACGCAGTATTTT
CASSLWGQDTQYF
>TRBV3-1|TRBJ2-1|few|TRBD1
TGTGCCAGCAGCCCGGGACAGGGGGACTATGAGCAGTTCTTC
CASSPGQGDYEQFF
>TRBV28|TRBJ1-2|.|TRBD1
TGTGCCAGCAGAGCATCCGGGACAGGGGGGGATGGCTACACCTTC
CASRASGTGGDGYTF
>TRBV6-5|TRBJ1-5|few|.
TGTGCCAGCAGTTACTCGTGGGGGGCGGACGACGCCCAGCATTTT
CASSYSWGADDAQHF
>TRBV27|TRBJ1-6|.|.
TGTGCCAGCAGTTTATCGATTTCGGCATACCTACCCCTCCACTTT
CASSLSISAYLPLHF
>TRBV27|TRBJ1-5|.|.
TGTGCCAGCAGTGAGGAAACTAATCAGCCCCAGCATTTT
CASSEETNQPQHF
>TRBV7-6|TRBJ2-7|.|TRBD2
TGTGCCAGCAGCCCTGGGGGGGGAGGGCCCGCCGAGCAGTACTTC
CASSPGGGGPAEQYF
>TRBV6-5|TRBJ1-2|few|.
TGTGCCAGCAGACCAACAGGGAACTATGGCTACACCTTC
CASRPTGNYGYTF
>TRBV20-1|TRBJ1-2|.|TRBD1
TGCAGTCTGGGACAGGGGGATTCTGGCTACACCTTC
CSLGQGDSGYTF
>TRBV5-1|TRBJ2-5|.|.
TGCGCCAGCAGCTCCACGACCGACCCTGGAGAGACCCAGTACTTC
CASSSTTDPGETQYF
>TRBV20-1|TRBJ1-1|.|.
TGCAGTGCCAGCCGAATGAACACTGAAGCTTTCTTT
CSASRMNTEAFF
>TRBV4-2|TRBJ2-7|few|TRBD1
TGTGCCAGCAGCCTCCCGGACCCGCTCCGGGACAGGGAAACCTACGAGCAGTACTTC
CASSLPDPLRDRETYEQYF
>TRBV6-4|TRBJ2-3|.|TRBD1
TGTGCCAGCAGCGGACAGGGGGCAGGAGATACGCAGTATTTT
CASSGQGAGDTQYF
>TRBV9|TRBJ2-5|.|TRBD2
TGTGCCAGCAGCGTAGCGAGCGGGAGGGCCCGAGAGACCCAGTACTTC
CASSVASGRARETQYF
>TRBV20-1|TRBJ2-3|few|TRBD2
TGCAGTGCTAGAGGACTAGCGGGAGGCACAGATACGCAGTATTTT
CSARGLAGGTDTQYF
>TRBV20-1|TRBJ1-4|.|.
TGCAGTGCTACGTGGGCAGACAATGAAAAACTGTTTTTT
CSATWADNEKLFF
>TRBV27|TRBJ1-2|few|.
TGTGCCAGCAGTTTAAAAGGGAATGGCTACACCTTC
CASSLKGNGYTF
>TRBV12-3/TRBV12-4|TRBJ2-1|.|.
TGTGCCAGCACCAAATTATCAGGGGAGAGACCCAATGAGCAGTTCTTC
CASTKLSGERPNEQFF
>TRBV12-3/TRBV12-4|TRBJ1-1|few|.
TGTGCCAGCAGTCCCAACAGGAACACTGAAGCTTTCTTT
CASSPNRNTEAFF
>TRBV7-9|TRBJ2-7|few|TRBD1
TGTGCCAGCAGCTTAACCCAGGGGGTCCTCTCCTACGAGCAGTACTTC
CASSLTQGVLSYEQYF
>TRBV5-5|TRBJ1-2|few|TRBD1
TGTGCCAGCAGACCGGACAGGCACTATGGCTACACCTTC
CASRPDRHYGYTF
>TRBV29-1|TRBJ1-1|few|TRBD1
TGCAGCGTTGGTCCGGGACAGGGACTCATGAACACTGAAGCTTTCTTT
CSVGPGQGLMNTEAFF
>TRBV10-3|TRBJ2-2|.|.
TGTGCCATCCTTGAGGGACACCCGAACACCGGGGAGCTGTTTTTT
CAILEGHPNTGELFF
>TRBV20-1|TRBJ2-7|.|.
TGCAGTGCTAGAGATATGGCGGGACCCTACGAGCAGTACTTC
CSARDMAGPYEQYF
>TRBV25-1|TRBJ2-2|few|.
TGTGCCAGCAGTGAACAGATCACCGGGGAGCTGTTTTTT
CASSEQITGELFF
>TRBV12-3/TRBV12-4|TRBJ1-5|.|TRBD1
TGTGCCAGCAGTTTGGGGACAGGGGCAAATCAGCCCCAGCATTTT
CASSLGTGANQPQHF
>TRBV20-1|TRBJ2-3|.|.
TGCAGTGCTAGGGGGCCAGATACGCAGTATTTT
CSARGPDTQYF
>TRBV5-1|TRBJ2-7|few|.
TGCGCCAGCAGCTTTTCCTCGCTCGAGCAGTACTTC
CASSFSSLEQYF